This entry describes one TCR beta chain. Its specificity is not known. The data derive from a study of cytomegalovirus exposure and HLA in healthy donors. Points from the study as a whole: Later analysis suggested most CMV-associated TCR beta chains were HLA-restricted. Confirmation in vitro established that a few CMV-associated chains were specific for CMV antigens. The productive fraction for most TCR beta V segments was about 90% or about 30% in an earlier analysis. One later analysis reportedly identified an Asian-associated ancestry cluster that showed fewer N-insertions than the approximately 600-donor mean.

The study ran its PCR with 60 Vbeta and 13 Jbeta primers. Clones were read by immunoSEQ multiplex PCR, and TCRdb kept only the in-frame ones, dropping some. Here the sample spans more than 90,000 clones, around 70% being singletons. Germline CDR1 WSHSY, CDR2 SAAADI. V was clipped by 3 bases and J by 1 base, with 15 bases between them. The CDR3 is made up of 16 amino acids. Specimen: PBMCs. The TCR originated in a woman between 50 and 59 years old in good health and CMV-seropositive. The chain combines TRBV10-2 with TRBJ1-1; D remains unclear. The chain's CDR3 is CASSDTEVPANTEAFF. Written as DNA, the CDR3 is TGCGCCAGCAGTGATACAGAAGTCCCGGCGAACACTGAAGCTTTCTTT.